The 23 T cell receptor beta chains reported below all come from one sample, sequenced in a study of shared clonotypes between healthy human individuals. Clones were read by immunoSEQ multiplex PCR, and TCRdb kept only the in-frame ones, dropping some. The sample contains 2 million to 2.5 million clones, 90% to 96% of which appear only once. The specimen sequenced was naive CD4+ T cells sorted from blood. Subset denoted: CD45RA+ positively selected. All receptors derive from a man between 18 and 29 years old in good health.

V usage is TRBV7-8 and J usage is TRBJ2-1; D is unclear. Trimming removed 6 bases at V and 4 bases at J, with 4 bases between. In germline, CDR1 is SGHVS, CDR2 FQNEAQ. The CDR3 is made up of 11 amino acids. The CDR3 loop is CASRRYNEQFF. For the CDR3, the DNA is TGTGCCAGCAGACGTTACAATGAGCAGTTCTTC.

The chain links TRBV2 to TRBJ2-2; 8 positions match TRBD2. Germline assignment: CDR1 SNHLY and CDR2 FYNNEI. Unmatched junction bases numbered 8, after V lost 6 bases and J lost 5 bases. The CDR3 has 15 amino acids. Here the CDR3 DNA reads TGTGCCAGCAGCCTCAGCGGGGGCGGTACCGGGGAGCTGTTTTTT. It yields the protein CASSLSGGGTGELFF.

The rearrangement joins TRBV7-2 to TRBJ2-3; D possibly matches TRBD1 or TRBD2 (5 bases each). The CDR3 spans 17 residues. Germline CDR1 and CDR2: SGHTA and FQGNSA. Trimming left V 3 bases short and J 5 bases short, with 21 bases between. CDR3 sequence (DNA): TGTGCCAGCAGCTTCTCTATTGCGAGGGGTGGCAAAGATACGCAGTATTTT. The encoded protein is CASSFSIARGGKDTQYF.

A note on this clone: Within the sample, other DNA sequences also encode this same CDR3. The chain couples TRBV2 to TRBJ2-3; D uncertain. The CDR3 is made up of 12 amino acids. Trimming cost V 2 bases and J 6 bases, with 6 bases left between them. The germline V gene encodes CDR1 SNHLY and CDR2 FYNNEI. In DNA, the CDR3 is TGTGCCAGCAGTGAACAAACCGATACGCAGTATTTT. Its protein product is CASSEQTDTQYF.

The J gene is TRBJ2-7, the V gene TRBV6-6; a possible D gene is TRBD2 (5 bases). V dropped 5 bases and J dropped 5 bases, with 7 bases sitting between them. This CDR3 is built from 11 residues. Germline V gene lookup returns CDR1 MNHNY and CDR2 SVGAGI (reference sequence). CDR3 sequence reads: CASSKTNEQYF. The CDR3 nucleotides read TGTGCCAGCAGTAAGACTAACGAGCAGTACTTC.

The rearrangement uses TRBV30 and TRBJ1-5, with unresolved D. This CDR3 spans 13 amino acids. CDR1 and CDR2 (germline): GTSNPN, SVGIG (reference sequence). Trimming removed 1 base at V and 8 bases at J, with 12 bases between. The CDR3 DNA sequence: TGTGCCTGGAGTGACCAATTAGGAGAGCCCCAGCATTTT. Its protein is CAWSDQLGEPQHF.

This clone showed up just once. The V gene is TRBV4-3, the J gene TRBJ2-3, with D unclear. Germline values: CDR1 LGHNA, CDR2 YSLEER. This CDR3 is built from 14 residues. V dropped 0 bases and J dropped 4 bases, with 8 bases sitting between them. The CDR3 is CASSQDIGSDTQYF. DNA of the CDR3: TGCGCCAGCAGCCAAGATATAGGATCAGATACGCAGTATTTT.

The V gene is TRBV2, the J gene TRBJ1-2; 7 positions agree with TRBD1. J lost 7 bases, V lost 6 bases, and 11 bases had no gene match. Germline V CDR1 and CDR2: SNHLY, FYNNEI. The CDR3 totals 14 residues. CDR3 in amino acids: CASRESGTASGYTF. CDR3 nucleotide sequence: TGTGCCAGCAGAGAAAGCGGGACAGCTAGTGGCTACACCTTC.

The chain uses TRBV5-1 and TRBJ1-1; no firm D call. The CDR3 length is 16 residues. Germline V gene lookup returns CDR1 SGHRS and CDR2 YFSETQ. Trimming took off 4 bases at V and 6 bases at J, with 22 bases between the two ends. CDR3 bases: TGCGCCAGCAGCATAGACACCCTTGGGATTTTGTCTGAAGCTTTCTTT. Translated, it gives CASSIDTLGILSEAFF. The full variable domain, in which reference TRBV5-1 and TRBJ1-1 provide the parts outside the CDR3, is KAGVTQTPRYLIKTRGQQVTLSCSPISGHRSVSWYQQTPGQGLQFLFEYFSETQRNKGNFPGRFSGRQFSNSRSEMNVSTLELGDSALYLCASSIDTLGILSEAFFGQGTRLTVV.

The rearrangement joins TRBV5-1 to TRBJ2-2, with D perhaps TRBD1 (6 bases). The CDR3 covers 16 residues. The germline gives CDR1 SGHRS, CDR2 YFSETQ. Between the trimmed V and J ends, which lost 2 bases and 0 bases, there was a span of 11 bases. The DNA for the CDR3 is TGCGCCAGCAGCTTTGGGGACACAGCGAACACCGGGGAGCTGTTTTTT. This encodes CASSFGDTANTGELFF.

The chain employs TRBV18 and TRBJ2-1; 14 nucleotides line up with TRBD2. This CDR3 region has 20 residues. Germline assignment: CDR1 KGHSH and CDR2 LQKENI. V dropped 7 bases and J dropped 0; count of bases not matched to a gene: 14. The chain's CDR3 is CASCQGLAGGLKSSYNEQFF. The CDR3 coding sequence is TGTGCCAGCTGCCAAGGACTAGCGGGAGGACTGAAGAGCTCCTACAATGAGCAGTTCTTC.

The CDR3 coding sequence is TGTGCCAGCAGGGACGGACAGGTTAATTCACCCCTCCACTTT. Translation gives CASRDGQVNSPLHF. V is TRBV2 and J is TRBJ1-6; TRBD1 agrees at 7 bases. Germline CDR1 SNHLY, CDR2 FYNNEI. V was clipped by 6 bases and J by 6 bases; unmatched bases: 5. The CDR3 totals 14 residues.

This clone was seen only a few times. This specimen includes other DNA sequences encoding the same CDR3. The chain recombines TRBV6-5 with TRBJ1-1; D call uncertain. Germline lookup yields CDR1 MNHEY and CDR2 SVGAGI. CDR3 length: 14 amino acids. With 0 bases removed from V and 0 bases from J, the gap between germline ends came to 5 bases. DNA of the CDR3: TGTGCCAGCAGTTACTCGATGCTGAACACTGAAGCTTTCTTT. It specifies CASSYSMLNTEAFF.

V usage is TRBV19 and J usage is TRBJ2-1; 8 bases agree with TRBD1. The CDR3 loop spans 15 amino acids. Unmatched junction bases numbered 7, after V lost 5 bases and J lost 4 bases. Germline loops: CDR1 LNHDA, CDR2 SQIVND (reference sequence). CDR3: CASSVRDRTYNEQFF. The CDR3 DNA reads TGTGCCAGTAGTGTCCGGGACAGGACTTACAATGAGCAGTTCTTC.

The genes are TRBV7-6 and TRBJ2-5; D remains unclear. CDR1 and CDR2 (germline): SGHVS, FNYEAQ. The ends were cut back, 3 bases at V and 5 bases at J, with 7 bases in the middle. This CDR3 is built from 12 residues. The CDR3 nucleotides are TGTGCCAGCAGCTTCATTTGGGAGACCCAGTACTTC. Its protein product is CASSFIWETQYF.

The chain is built from TRBV11-3 and TRBJ1-1; TRBD1 is a possible D gene (5 bases). CDR3 length: 14 amino acids. V lost 4 bases, J lost 1 base, and 10 bases lay in between. Looked up from germline, CDR1 is SGHNT and CDR2 is YENEEA. CDR3 DNA: TGTGCCAGCAGCTCGGGACCCTCGAACACTGAAGCTTTCTTT. Protein: CASSSGPSNTEAFF.

This chain connects TRBV7-2 to TRBJ2-1; 11 positions match TRBD2. This CDR3 spans 16 amino acids. V shed 5 bases, J shed 4 bases, and the junction held 7 bases outside the gene matches. Germline lookup yields CDR1 SGHTA and CDR2 FQGNSA. CDR3 DNA sequence: TGTGCCAGCAGCGCGCCGGGACTAGCGGCTTACAATGAGCAGTTCTTC. Translation gives CASSAPGLAAYNEQFF.

The genes are TRBV6-1 and TRBJ2-3, with D tentatively TRBD2 (6 bases). The germline V and J ends were trimmed by 4 bases and 4 bases, with 12 bases remaining between them. The CDR3 covers 14 residues. Germline loops: CDR1 MNHNS, CDR2 SASEGT. The CDR3 region is CASSAGTSADTQYF. DNA of the CDR3: TGTGCCAGCAGTGCCGGGACTTCGGCAGATACGCAGTATTTT.

This sequence joins TRBV5-1 and TRBJ2-2; unclear D gene. This CDR3 contains 12 residues. V was shortened by 5 bases and J by 7 bases, with 9 bases between the two germline ends. Germline CDR1 reads SGHRS; CDR2 reads YFSETQ. CDR3 sequence reads: CASRRDSGELFF. CDR3 DNA sequence: TGCGCCAGCAGAAGGGATAGCGGGGAGCTGTTTTTT.

With respect to this clone: The same CDR3 arises from other DNA sequences in this sample as well. The V and J genes are TRBV5-4 and TRBJ2-3; D remains unclear. Germline V lookup: CDR1 SGHNT, CDR2 YYREEE (reference sequence). V gave up 0 bases and J gave up 0 bases, with 5 bases separating them. This CDR3 spans 14 amino acids. In DNA, the CDR3 is TGTGCCAGCAGCTTGGGGGGTAGCACAGATACGCAGTATTTT. It specifies CASSLGGSTDTQYF.

This clone was counted only a few times. The chain has TRBV7-3 and TRBJ1-5; D remains ambiguous. Per germline, CDR1 SGHTA and CDR2 FQGTGA. The V end lost 7 bases, the J end lost 5 bases, and 9 bases lay between the germline ends. This CDR3 region has 12 residues. Here the CDR3 reads CASTLRDQPQHF. In DNA, the CDR3 is TGTGCCAGCACCCTTCGTGATCAGCCCCAGCATTTT.

The chain recombines TRBV6-5 with TRBJ1-1, with 7 positions matching TRBD1. This CDR3 is 15 amino acids long. CDR1 and CDR2 from the germline V gene are MNHEY and SVGAGI. The V gene end was trimmed by 4 bases and the J gene end by 10 bases; junction bases not matched to a gene: 15. CDR3 amino acids: CASSSVGEGADGAFF. The DNA for the CDR3 is TGTGCCAGCAGTTCCGTAGGGGAGGGGGCGGACGGAGCTTTCTTT.

This clone was seen a handful of times. This chain uses TRBV5-1 with TRBJ2-7; a possible D gene is TRBD1 (5 bases). The V gene's germline CDR1 is SGHRS and CDR2 YFSETQ. The CDR3 has 14 residues. V was shortened by 5 bases and J by 0 bases, with 12 bases between the two germline ends. CDR3 residues: CASRDSLSSYEQYF. For the CDR3, the DNA is TGCGCCAGCAGAGACAGTTTGAGCTCCTACGAGCAGTACTTC.